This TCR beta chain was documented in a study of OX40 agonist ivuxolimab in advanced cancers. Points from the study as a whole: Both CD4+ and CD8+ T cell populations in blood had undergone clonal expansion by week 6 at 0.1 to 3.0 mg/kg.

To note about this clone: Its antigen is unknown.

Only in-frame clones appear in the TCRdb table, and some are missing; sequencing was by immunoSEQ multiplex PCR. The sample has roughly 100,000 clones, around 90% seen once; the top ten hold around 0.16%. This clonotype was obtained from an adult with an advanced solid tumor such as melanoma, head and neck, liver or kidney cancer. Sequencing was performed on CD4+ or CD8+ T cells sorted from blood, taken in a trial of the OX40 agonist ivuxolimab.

The CDR3 reads CASRGDRRRTDTQYF. Written as DNA, the CDR3 is TGTGCCAGCAGAGGGGACAGGCGACGCACAGATACGCAGTATTTT. This chain connects TRBV27 to TRBJ2-3; 8 bases align to TRBD1. Germline trimming cut 6 bases from V and 1 base from J; bases unmatched to any gene: 6. CDR3 size: 15 residues. Germline V CDR1 and CDR2: MNHEY, SMNVEV (reference sequence).